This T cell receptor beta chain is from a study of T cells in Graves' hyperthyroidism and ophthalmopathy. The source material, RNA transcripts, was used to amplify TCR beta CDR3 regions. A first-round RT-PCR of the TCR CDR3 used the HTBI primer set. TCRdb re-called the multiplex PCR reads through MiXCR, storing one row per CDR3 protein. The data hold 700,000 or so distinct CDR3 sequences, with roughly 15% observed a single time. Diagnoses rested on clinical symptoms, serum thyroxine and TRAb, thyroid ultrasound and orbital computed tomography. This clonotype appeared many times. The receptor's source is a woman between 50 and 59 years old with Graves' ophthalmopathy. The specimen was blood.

CDR3 DNA sequence: TGTGCCAGCAACCTAGAGGCTCCAGATACGCAGTATTTT. Translated, it gives CASNLEAPDTQYF. The chain uses TRBV7-2 and TRBJ2-3; D is ambiguous. The CDR3 extends over 13 amino acids. Trimming shortened V by 7 bases and J by 4 bases, and 12 bases separated the two germline ends. CDR1 SGHTA and CDR2 FQGNSA come from the germline V gene.